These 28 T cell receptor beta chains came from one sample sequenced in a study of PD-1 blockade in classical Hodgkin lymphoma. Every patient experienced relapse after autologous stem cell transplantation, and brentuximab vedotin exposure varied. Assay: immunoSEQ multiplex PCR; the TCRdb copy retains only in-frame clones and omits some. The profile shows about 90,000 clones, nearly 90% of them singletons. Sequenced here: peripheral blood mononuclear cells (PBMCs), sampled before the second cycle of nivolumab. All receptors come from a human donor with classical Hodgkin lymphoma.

This CDR3 reads CASSQDGGSGNYNEQFF. In nucleotides, the CDR3 is TGCGCCAGCAGCCAAGATGGTGGCAGCGGGAACTACAATGAGCAGTTCTTC. The V and J genes are TRBV4-1 and TRBJ2-1, with 7 bases that match TRBD2. The CDR3 runs 17 residues. Germline CDR1 is MGHRA and CDR2 is YSYEKL. V shed 0 bases and J 3 bases; nucleotides not matched to a gene: 8.

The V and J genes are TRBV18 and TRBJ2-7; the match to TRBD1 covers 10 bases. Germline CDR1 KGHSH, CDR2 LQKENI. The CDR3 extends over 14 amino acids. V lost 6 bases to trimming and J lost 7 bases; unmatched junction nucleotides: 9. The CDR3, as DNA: TGTGCCAGCTCTCCAGACAGGGGGCGGAGGGAGCAGTACTTC. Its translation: CASSPDRGRREQYF.

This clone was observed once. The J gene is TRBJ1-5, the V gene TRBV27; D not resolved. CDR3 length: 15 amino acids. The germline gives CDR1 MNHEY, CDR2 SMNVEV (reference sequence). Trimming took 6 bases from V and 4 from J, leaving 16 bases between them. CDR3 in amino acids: CASRPWSAPNQPQHF. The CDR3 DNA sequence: TGTGCCAGCAGGCCCTGGTCCGCGCCGAATCAGCCCCAGCATTTT.

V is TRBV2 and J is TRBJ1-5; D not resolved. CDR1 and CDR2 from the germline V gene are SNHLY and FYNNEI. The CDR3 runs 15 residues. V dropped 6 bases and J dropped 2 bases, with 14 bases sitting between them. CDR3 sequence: CASSYRSAGNQPQHF. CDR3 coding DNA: TGTGCCAGCAGCTATCGATCCGCCGGCAATCAGCCCCAGCATTTT.

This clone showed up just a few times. The CDR3 sequence: CASSTGSSGKAFF. The CDR3 nucleotides are TGTGCCAGCAGTACAGGTTCCTCCGGCAAAGCTTTCTTT. This chain joins TRBV6-5 and TRBJ1-1, with D perhaps TRBD1 (5 bases). This CDR3 is built from 13 residues. Trimming shortened V by 5 bases and J by 9 bases, and 16 bases separated the two germline ends. Germline V gene data show CDR1 as MNHEY and CDR2 as SVGAGI.

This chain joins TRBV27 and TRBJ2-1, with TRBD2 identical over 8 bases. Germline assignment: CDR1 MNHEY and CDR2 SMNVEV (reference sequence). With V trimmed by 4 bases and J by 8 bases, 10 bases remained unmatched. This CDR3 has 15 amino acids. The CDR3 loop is CASSSLIGRAYEQFF. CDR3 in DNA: TGTGCCAGCAGTTCATTAATCGGGAGGGCCTATGAGCAGTTCTTC.

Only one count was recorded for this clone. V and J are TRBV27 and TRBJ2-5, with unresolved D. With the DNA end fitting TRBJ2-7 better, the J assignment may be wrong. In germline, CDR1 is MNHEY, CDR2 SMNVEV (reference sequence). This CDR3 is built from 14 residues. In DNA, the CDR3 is TGTGCCAGCAGTTCCTTTGACAACTCCTACGAGCAGTACTTC. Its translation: CASSSFDNSYEQYF.

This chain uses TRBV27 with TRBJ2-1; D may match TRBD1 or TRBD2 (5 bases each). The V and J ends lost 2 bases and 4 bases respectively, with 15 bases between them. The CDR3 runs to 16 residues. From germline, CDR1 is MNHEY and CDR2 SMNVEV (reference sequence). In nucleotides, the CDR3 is TGTGCCAGCAGTTTAAATGGGGGTCTCCGGTACAATGAGCAGTTCTTC. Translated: CASSLNGGLRYNEQFF.

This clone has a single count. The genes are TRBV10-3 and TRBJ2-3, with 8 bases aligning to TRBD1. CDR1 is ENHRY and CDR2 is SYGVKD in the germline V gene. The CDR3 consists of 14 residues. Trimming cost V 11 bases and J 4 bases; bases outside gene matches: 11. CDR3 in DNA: TGTGCCGTAGGCACCTCGACAGGGGCAGATACGCAGTATTTT. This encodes CAVGTSTGADTQYF.

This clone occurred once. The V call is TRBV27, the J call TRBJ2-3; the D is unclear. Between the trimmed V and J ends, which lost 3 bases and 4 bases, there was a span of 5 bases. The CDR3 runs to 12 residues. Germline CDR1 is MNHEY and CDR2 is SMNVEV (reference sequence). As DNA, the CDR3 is TGTGCCAGCAGTTTCGGAGCAGATACGCAGTATTTT. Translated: CASSFGADTQYF.

The chain's CDR3 is CASSTSGTLNQPQHF. In DNA, the CDR3 is TGTGCCAGCAGCACATCCGGGACGCTCAATCAGCCCCAGCATTTT. This rearrangement joins TRBV7-2 to TRBJ1-5, with D possibly matching TRBD1 (5 bases). The CDR3 has 15 residues. From germline, CDR1 is SGHTA and CDR2 FQGNSA. Trimming removed 5 bases at V and 3 bases at J, with 14 bases between.

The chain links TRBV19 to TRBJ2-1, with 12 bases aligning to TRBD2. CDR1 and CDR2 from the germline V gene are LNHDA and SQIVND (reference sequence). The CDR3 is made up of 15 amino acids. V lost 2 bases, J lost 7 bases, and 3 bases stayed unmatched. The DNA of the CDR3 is TGTGCCAGTAGTATACCCGGGACTAGCGGGAATGAGCAGTTCTTC. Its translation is CASSIPGTSGNEQFF.

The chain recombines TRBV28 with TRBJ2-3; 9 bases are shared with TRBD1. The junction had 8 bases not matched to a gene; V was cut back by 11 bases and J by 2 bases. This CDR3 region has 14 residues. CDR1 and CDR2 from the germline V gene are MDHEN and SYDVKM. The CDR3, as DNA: TGTGCCGGAGGATTACAGGGGGCCACAGATACGCAGTATTTT. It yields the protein CAGGLQGATDTQYF.

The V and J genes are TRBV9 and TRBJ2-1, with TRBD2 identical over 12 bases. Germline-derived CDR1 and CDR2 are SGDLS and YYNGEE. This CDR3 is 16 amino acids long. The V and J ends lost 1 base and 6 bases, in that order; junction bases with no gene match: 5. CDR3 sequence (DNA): TGTGCCAGCAGCGTAAAACTAGCGGGAGGAAGCAATGAGCAGTTCTTC. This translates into CASSVKLAGGSNEQFF.

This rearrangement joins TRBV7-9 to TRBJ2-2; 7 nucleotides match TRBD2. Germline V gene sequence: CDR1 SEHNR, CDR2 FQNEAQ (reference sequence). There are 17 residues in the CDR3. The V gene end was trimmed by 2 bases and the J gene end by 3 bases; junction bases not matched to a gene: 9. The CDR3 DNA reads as TGTGCCAGCAGCTTAAAAGCGGGGATCCCCCACACCGGGGAGCTGTTTTTT. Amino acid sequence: CASSLKAGIPHTGELFF.

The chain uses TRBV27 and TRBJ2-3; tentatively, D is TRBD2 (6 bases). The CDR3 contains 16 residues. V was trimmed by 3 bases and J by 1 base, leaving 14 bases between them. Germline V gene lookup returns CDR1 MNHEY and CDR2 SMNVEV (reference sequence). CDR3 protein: CASSFLLRGGTDTQYF. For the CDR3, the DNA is TGTGCCAGCAGTTTTCTTTTGCGGGGCGGCACAGATACGCAGTATTTT.

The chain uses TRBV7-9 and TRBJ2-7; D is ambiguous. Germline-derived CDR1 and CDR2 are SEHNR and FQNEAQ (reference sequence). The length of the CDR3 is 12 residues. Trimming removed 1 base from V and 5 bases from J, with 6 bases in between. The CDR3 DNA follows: TGTGCCAGCAGCTTAGGGAGCCACGAGCAGTACTTC. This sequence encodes CASSLGSHEQYF.

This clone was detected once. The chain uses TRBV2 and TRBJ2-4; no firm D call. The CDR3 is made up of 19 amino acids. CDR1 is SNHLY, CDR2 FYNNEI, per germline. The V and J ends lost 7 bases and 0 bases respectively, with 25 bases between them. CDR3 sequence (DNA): TGTGCCAGCACTCCCAGTCGTGTCAACCTTCTACTAGCCAAAAACATTCAGTACTTC. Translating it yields CASTPSRVNLLLAKNIQYF. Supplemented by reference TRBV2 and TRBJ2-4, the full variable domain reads EPEVTQTPSHQVTQMGQEVILRCVPISNHLYFYWYRQILGQKVEFLVSFYNNEISEKSEIFDDQFSVERPDGSNFTLKIRSTKLEDSAMYFCASTPSRVNLLLAKNIQYFGAGTRLSVL.

CDR3 DNA sequence: TGTGCCAGCAGTTTATTAGGGGGGACTGAAGCTTTCTTT. Its protein product is CASSLLGGTEAFF. The chain recombines TRBV28 with TRBJ1-1; D perhaps matches TRBD1 (6 bases). CDR3 length: 13 residues. Between the trimmed V and J ends, which lost 1 base and 5 bases, there was a span of 8 bases. In germline, CDR1 is MDHEN, CDR2 SYDVKM.

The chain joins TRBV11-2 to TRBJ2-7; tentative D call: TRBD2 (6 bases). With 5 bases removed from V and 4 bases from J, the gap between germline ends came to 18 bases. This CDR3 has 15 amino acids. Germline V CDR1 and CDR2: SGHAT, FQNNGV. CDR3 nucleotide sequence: TGTGCCAGCAGCCATGGCGGTTACGGGACTTACGAGCAGTACTTC. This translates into CASSHGGYGTYEQYF.

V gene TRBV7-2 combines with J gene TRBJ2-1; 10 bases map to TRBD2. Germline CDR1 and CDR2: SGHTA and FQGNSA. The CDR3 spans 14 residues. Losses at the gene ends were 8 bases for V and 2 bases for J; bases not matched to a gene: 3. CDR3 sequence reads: CASCLAGAYNEQFF. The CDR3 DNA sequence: TGTGCCAGCTGCCTAGCGGGGGCCTACAATGAGCAGTTCTTC.

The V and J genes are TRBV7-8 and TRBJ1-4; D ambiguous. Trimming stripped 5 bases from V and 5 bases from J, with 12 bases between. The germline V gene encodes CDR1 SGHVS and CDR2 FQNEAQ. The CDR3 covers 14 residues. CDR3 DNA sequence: TGTGCCAGCAGCCCCGGTGCAGAGAATGAAAAACTGTTTTTT. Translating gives CASSPGAENEKLFF.

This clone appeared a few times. CDR3 region: CASRKTENNSPLHF. The CDR3 nucleotides read TGTGCCAGCAGAAAGACGGAGAATAATTCACCCCTCCACTTT. The chain employs TRBV6-5 and TRBJ1-6; no reliable D call. This CDR3 has 14 residues. Per the germline V gene, CDR1 is MNHEY and CDR2 is SVGAGI. V was trimmed by 6 bases and J by 5 bases, leaving 11 bases between them.

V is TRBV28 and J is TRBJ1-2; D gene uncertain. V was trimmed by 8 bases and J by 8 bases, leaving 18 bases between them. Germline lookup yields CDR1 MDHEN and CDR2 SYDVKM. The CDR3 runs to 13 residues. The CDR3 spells CASAAQTMGGYTF. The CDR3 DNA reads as TGTGCCAGCGCGGCACAGACAATGGGAGGCTACACCTTC.

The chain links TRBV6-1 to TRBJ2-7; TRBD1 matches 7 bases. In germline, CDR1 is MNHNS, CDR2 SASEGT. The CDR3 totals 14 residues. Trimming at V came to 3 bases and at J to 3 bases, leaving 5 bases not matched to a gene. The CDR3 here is CASSETGTVYEQYF. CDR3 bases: TGTGCCAGCAGTGAGACCGGGACAGTCTACGAGCAGTACTTC.

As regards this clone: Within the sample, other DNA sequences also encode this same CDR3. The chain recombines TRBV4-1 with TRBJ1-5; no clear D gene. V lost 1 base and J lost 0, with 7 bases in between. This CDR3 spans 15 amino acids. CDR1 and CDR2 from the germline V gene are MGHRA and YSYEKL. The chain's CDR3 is CASSQVEGSNQPQHF. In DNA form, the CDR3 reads TGCGCCAGCAGCCAAGTGGAGGGTAGCAATCAGCCCCAGCATTTT.

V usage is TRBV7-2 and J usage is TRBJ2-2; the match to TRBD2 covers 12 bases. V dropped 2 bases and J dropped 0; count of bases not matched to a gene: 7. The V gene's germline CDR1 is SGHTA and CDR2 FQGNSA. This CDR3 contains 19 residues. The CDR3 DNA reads TGTGCCAGCAGCTTACTAGCGGGGGGGCCTATAGCGAACACCGGGGAGCTGTTTTTT. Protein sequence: CASSLLAGGPIANTGELFF.

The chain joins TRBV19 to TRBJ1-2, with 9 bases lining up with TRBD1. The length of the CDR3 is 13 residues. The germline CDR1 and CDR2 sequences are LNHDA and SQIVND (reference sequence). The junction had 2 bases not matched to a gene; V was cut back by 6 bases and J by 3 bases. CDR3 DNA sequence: TGTGCCAGTAGGAGGACAGGGGACTATGGCTACACCTTC. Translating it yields CASRRTGDYGYTF.